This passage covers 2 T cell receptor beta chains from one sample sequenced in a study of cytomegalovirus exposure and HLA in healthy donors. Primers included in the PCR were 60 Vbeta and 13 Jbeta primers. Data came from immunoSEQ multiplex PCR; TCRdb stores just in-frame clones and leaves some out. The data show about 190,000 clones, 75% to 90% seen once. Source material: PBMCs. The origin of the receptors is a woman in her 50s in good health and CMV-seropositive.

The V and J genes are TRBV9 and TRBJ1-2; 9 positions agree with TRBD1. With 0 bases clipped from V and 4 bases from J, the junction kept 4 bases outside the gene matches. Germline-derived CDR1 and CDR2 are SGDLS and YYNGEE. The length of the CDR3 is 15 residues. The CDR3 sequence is CASSVEQGAIYGYTF. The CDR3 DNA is TGTGCCAGCAGCGTAGAACAGGGGGCGATCTATGGCTACACCTTC.

The chain's CDR3 is CASSFLTGSTGELFF. The CDR3 DNA sequence: TGTGCCAGCAGCTTTTTAACAGGGAGCACCGGGGAGCTGTTTTTT. This rearrangement joins TRBV7-9 to TRBJ2-2, with TRBD1 as a possible D gene (6 bases). Germline values: CDR1 SEHNR, CDR2 FQNEAQ (reference sequence). Trimming left V 3 bases short and J 4 bases short, with 12 bases between. This CDR3 spans 15 amino acids.